This TCR beta chain was identified in a study of blood T cell repertoires in COVID-19. Study overall: Nucleic acid was either cDNA or gDNA, and it came from T cells, B-cell-depleted T cells, or PBMCs.

Original processing methods: Nucleated cell counts were estimated from reference gene primer amplification. The protocol was immunoSEQ multiplex PCR, while the TCRdb copy is restricted to in-frame clones and leaves out a portion. V, J and clone size reflect that table, while D and trimming were determined from the DNA. The sample includes some 320,000 clones, about nine tenths seen only once; the top ten take around 10%. The length of the CDR3 is 16 residues. Recruited during active infection, patients (from Seattle) were subsequently followed longitudinally. Material for sequencing was peripheral blood. This TCR was sampled from a woman aged 25 to 39 with COVID-19, enrolled during active disease. This rearrangement joins TRBV21-1 to TRBJ2-3; TRBD1 reflects the table's D call only, with no check against the DNA. TRBV21-1 is designated a pseudogene. CDR3 in amino acids: CASSKATGTPTDTQYF. CDR3 DNA sequence: TGTGCCAGCAGCAAAGCTACCGGGACACCCACAGATACGCAGTATTTT.